The 27 T cell receptor beta chains below were found in one sample sequenced in a study of shared clonotypes between healthy human individuals. Some clones are missing from TCRdb's copy, which holds only in-frame ones; the method was immunoSEQ multiplex PCR. The profile shows under 850,000 clones, 55% to 75% of them singletons. The sample was memory CD4+ T cells sorted from blood. The subset was: CD45RA-negative fraction. The receptor set was obtained from a woman under 40 in good health.

The chain uses TRBV28 and TRBJ2-7, with 9 bases lining up with TRBD2. After removal of 5 bases from V and 5 bases from J, the junction contained 7 bases not matched to a gene. This CDR3 has 14 amino acids. Germline CDR1 is MDHEN and CDR2 is SYDVKM. This chain's CDR3 is CASSPGLAPNEQYF. The CDR3 DNA sequence: TGTGCCAGCAGTCCGGGACTAGCCCCGAACGAGCAGTACTTC.

This rearrangement joins TRBV7-9 to TRBJ2-2; TRBD2 aligns across 9 bases. V lost 3 bases to trimming and J lost 7 bases; unmatched junction nucleotides: 6. Per germline, CDR1 SEHNR and CDR2 FQNEAQ (reference sequence). The CDR3 is 15 residues long. Written as DNA, the CDR3 is TGTGCCAGCAGCTTGGGGACTAGCTTAATCGGGGAGCTGTTTTTT. Translation: CASSLGTSLIGELFF.

The rearrangement uses TRBV4-1 and TRBJ2-2; D remains unclear. This CDR3 has 15 residues. Trimming took off 3 bases at V and 2 bases at J, with 10 bases between the two ends. Per germline, CDR1 MGHRA and CDR2 YSYEKL. CDR3 coding DNA: TGCGCCAGCAGCCAGGAACAGATAAACACCGGGGAGCTGTTTTTT. Its protein product is CASSQEQINTGELFF.

The chain links TRBV5-1 to TRBJ2-3; the match to TRBD1 covers 10 bases. Per the germline V gene, CDR1 is SGHRS and CDR2 is YFSETQ. This CDR3 has 16 residues. J was trimmed by 0 bases and V by 4 bases; bases with no gene match: 5. The CDR3 sequence: CASSPRTGGSTDTQYF. The CDR3 nucleotides read TGCGCCAGCAGCCCGAGGACAGGGGGTAGCACAGATACGCAGTATTTT.

This sequence joins TRBV11-2 and TRBJ2-5, with 11 bases fitting TRBD2. The J call may be faulty, since TRBJ2-7 better matches the DNA end. Germline CDR1 SGHAT, CDR2 FQNNGV. This CDR3 comprises 14 residues. CDR3 bases: TGTGCCAGCCAGGGACTAGCGGAGGCCTACGAGCAGTACTTC. Translation gives CASQGLAEAYEQYF.

The rearrangement joins TRBV27 to TRBJ2-2; 11 nucleotides match TRBD1. The CDR3 extends over 15 amino acids. Unmatched junction bases numbered 2, after V lost 2 bases and J lost 6 bases. Per the germline V gene, CDR1 is MNHEY and CDR2 is SMNVEV (reference sequence). CDR3 in amino acids: CASSLLGQGAGELFF. DNA for the CDR3: TGTGCCAGCAGTTTACTGGGACAGGGGGCCGGGGAGCTGTTTTTT.

V gene TRBV28 combines with J gene TRBJ2-5; tentative D call: TRBD2 (6 bases). The CDR3 is 15 amino acids. Germline CDR1 and CDR2: MDHEN and SYDVKM. V was trimmed by 2 bases and J by 1 base, leaving 11 bases between them. The DNA for the CDR3 is TGTGCCAGCAGTTTAGGGGGGATTCCCCAAGAGACCCAGTACTTC. Translating gives CASSLGGIPQETQYF. Looking up the rest from reference TRBV28 and TRBJ2-5 gives the full variable domain: DVKVTQSSRYLVKRTGEKVFLECVQDMDHENMFWYRQDPGLGLRLIYFSYDVKMKEKGDIPEGYSVSREKKERFSLILESASTNQTSMYLCASSLGGIPQETQYFGPGTRLLVL.

A word on this clone: The CDR3 ends on some other residue instead of the conserved phenylalanine or tryptophan, so this is likely a read error. The DNA is left out, because the CDR3 cannot be placed on it with certainty; the CDR3 is given as TCRdb lists it. V usage is TRBV28 and J usage is TRBJ1-1; TRBD1 was called by the table and not checked on the DNA. CDR1 is MDHEN and CDR2 is SYDVKM in the germline V gene. The CDR3 adds up to 12 amino acids, both ends counted. The CDR3 region is CASSSNSGTNTC.

There are a few counts of this clone. The rearrangement joins TRBV25-1 to TRBJ2-1; 8 bases map to TRBD2. In germline, CDR1 is MGHDK, CDR2 SYGVNS. This CDR3 region has 17 residues. V was pared by 6 bases and J by 7 bases, with 17 bases of the junction left unmatched. CDR3 DNA: TGTGCCAGCAGCGATGGGGGGAGCGGGAGACCAACAAATGAGCAGTTCTTC. Amino acid sequence: CASSDGGSGRPTNEQFF.

There are many counts of this clone. The chain joins TRBV7-2 to TRBJ2-5, with 9 bases aligning to TRBD1. This CDR3 is 14 amino acids long. With 4 bases clipped from V and 7 bases from J, the junction kept 7 bases outside the gene matches. CDR1 SGHTA and CDR2 FQGNSA come from the germline V gene. The CDR3 reads CASSSGQGLRTQYF. Here the CDR3 DNA reads TGTGCCAGCAGCTCGGGACAGGGCCTGAGGACCCAGTACTTC.

Here the CDR3 reads CASSLFRAAGELFF. The CDR3 coding sequence is TGTGCCAGCAGTCTCTTTCGGGCTGCCGGGGAGCTGTTTTTT. This chain links TRBV27 with TRBJ2-2; D call uncertain. CDR1 is MNHEY, CDR2 SMNVEV, per germline (reference sequence). V was pared by 5 bases and J by 6 bases, with 13 bases between. This CDR3 contains 14 residues.

This chain links TRBV10-3 with TRBJ2-7; possible D gene TRBD2, 6 bases. The germline CDR1 and CDR2 sequences are ENHRY and SYGVKD. The CDR3 consists of 16 residues. Between the trimmed V and J ends, which lost 4 bases and 0 bases, there was a span of 16 bases. The chain's CDR3 is CAISGRTGGSSYEQYF. Here the CDR3 DNA reads TGTGCCATCAGTGGACGGACCGGAGGGAGCTCCTACGAGCAGTACTTC.

The chain recombines TRBV28 with TRBJ1-3, with unresolved D. This CDR3 has 15 amino acids. Germline-derived CDR1 and CDR2 are MDHEN and SYDVKM. V lost 6 bases, J lost 2 bases, and 14 bases lay in between. CDR3 loop: CASSVAGLTGNTIYF. The CDR3 DNA is TGTGCCAGCAGCGTCGCGGGATTGACTGGAAACACCATATATTTT.

The chain recombines TRBV28 with TRBJ2-7, with D perhaps TRBD1 (6 bases). V dropped 8 bases and J dropped 4 bases, with 9 bases sitting between them. The CDR3 covers 11 residues. CDR1 and CDR2 (germline): MDHEN, SYDVKM. The DNA for the CDR3 is TGTGCCAGCGCCCAGGGGTACGAGCAGTACTTC. It translates to CASAQGYEQYF.

This clone appeared a few times. V and J are TRBV7-2 and TRBJ1-5, with D tentatively TRBD1 (5 bases). The V gene lost 3 bases and the J gene lost 5 bases, with 8 bases spanning the gap. CDR3 length: 13 residues. Germline V lookup: CDR1 SGHTA, CDR2 FQGNSA. The CDR3 DNA sequence: TGTGCCAGCAGCTTCATGACAGATCAGCCCCAGCATTTT. Its translation is CASSFMTDQPQHF.

This clone is a singleton in its sample. This sequence joins TRBV4-1 and TRBJ2-7; 7 bases line up with TRBD2. The CDR3 consists of 15 residues. Germline V gene sequence: CDR1 MGHRA, CDR2 YSYEKL. Trimming cost V 1 base and J 5 bases; bases outside gene matches: 8. The DNA of the CDR3 is TGCGCCAGCAGCCAAGGATCATTAGCGGGCGACGAGCAGTACTTC. Amino acid sequence: CASSQGSLAGDEQYF.

The chain recombines TRBV7-2 with TRBJ2-1, with D unresolved. The CDR3 has 16 amino acids. CDR1 SGHTA and CDR2 FQGNSA come from the germline V gene. V lost 1 base and J 2 bases, leaving 12 bases between the germline ends. The CDR3 is CASSLVGISTYNEQFF. CDR3 sequence (DNA): TGTGCCAGCAGCTTAGTGGGTATTAGCACCTACAATGAGCAGTTCTTC.

The genes are TRBV18 and TRBJ1-1; 11 nucleotides match TRBD1. V dropped 3 bases and J dropped 0; count of bases not matched to a gene: 3. Germline loops: CDR1 KGHSH, CDR2 LQKENI. The CDR3 sequence is 16 residues long. The CDR3 here is CASSPGTGGLNTEAFF. CDR3 bases: TGTGCCAGCTCACCCGGGACAGGGGGATTGAACACTGAAGCTTTCTTT.

The chain combines TRBV5-1 with TRBJ2-5; D might be TRBD2 (6 bases). The CDR3 runs to 14 residues. V was pared by 5 bases and J by 5 bases, with 16 bases between. Germline assignment: CDR1 SGHRS and CDR2 YFSETQ. CDR3 in amino acids: CASRGGEDGETQYF. The CDR3 coding sequence is TGCGCCAGCAGGGGGGGTGAGGATGGTGAGACCCAGTACTTC.

The rearrangement links TRBV27 to TRBJ2-1; 9 bases match TRBD2. This CDR3 contains 16 residues. With 4 bases clipped from V and 1 base from J, the junction kept 5 bases outside the gene matches. The germline V gene encodes CDR1 MNHEY and CDR2 SMNVEV (reference sequence). The CDR3 DNA follows: TGTGCCAGCAGTTCCGCAGCGGGAGGATCCTACAATGAGCAGTTCTTC. It yields the protein CASSSAAGGSYNEQFF.

V and J are TRBV30 and TRBJ2-7; D is unresolved. V dropped 3 bases and J dropped 3 bases, with 15 bases sitting between them. The CDR3 contains 14 residues. Germline CDR1 GTSNPN, CDR2 SVGIG (reference sequence). Here the CDR3 DNA reads TGTGCCTGGAGCGCCAAAGGGCCTTTCTACGAGCAGTACTTC. Translation: CAWSAKGPFYEQYF.

The chain joins TRBV19 to TRBJ2-1; 10 bases align to TRBD2. From germline, CDR1 is LNHDA and CDR2 SQIVND (reference sequence). The length of the CDR3 is 16 residues. V lost 8 bases to trimming and J lost 7 bases; unmatched junction nucleotides: 14. Here the CDR3 reads CASGTLASGRGNEQFF. The CDR3, as DNA: TGTGCCAGTGGGACGCTAGCTAGCGGGAGAGGAAATGAGCAGTTCTTC.

This chain uses TRBV19 with TRBJ2-7; 10 nucleotides match TRBD2. This CDR3 has 16 amino acids. Trimming removed 1 base from V and 4 bases from J; junction bases left unmatched: 7. Germline CDR1 reads LNHDA; CDR2 reads SQIVND (reference sequence). The CDR3 here is CASSIVASGRRYEQYF. Here the CDR3 DNA reads TGTGCCAGTAGTATAGTCGCTAGCGGGAGAAGATACGAGCAGTACTTC.

This clone was picked up a small number of times. V and J are TRBV5-1 and TRBJ2-1, with 9 bases that match TRBD1. The CDR3 covers 15 residues. V shed 7 bases, J shed 6 bases, and the junction held 11 bases outside the gene matches. Germline lookup yields CDR1 SGHRS and CDR2 YFSETQ. The CDR3 sequence: CASSPGDRDSNEQFF. Written as DNA, the CDR3 is TGCGCCAGCTCCCCGGGGGACAGGGACTCCAATGAGCAGTTCTTC.

As to this clone: Other DNA sequences within the sample encode an identical CDR3. The V and J genes are TRBV5-1 and TRBJ2-2; TRBD2 matches at 14 bases. V trimming: 4 bases; J trimming: 6 bases; junction bases outside the gene matches: 2. Germline-derived CDR1 and CDR2 are SGHRS and YFSETQ. The CDR3 length is 15 residues. The CDR3 protein is CASSLGLAGAGELFF. The CDR3 coding sequence is TGCGCCAGCAGCCTGGGACTAGCGGGAGCCGGGGAGCTGTTTTTT.

V and J are TRBV30 and TRBJ1-4; D possibly corresponds to TRBD1 (6 bases). The CDR3 totals 13 residues. Trimming removed 5 bases from V and 8 bases from J, with 15 bases in between. Germline loops: CDR1 GTSNPN, CDR2 SVGIG (reference sequence). The CDR3, as DNA: TGTGCCTGGGCGAGGGGGGACAACGAAAAACTGTTTTTT. This gives the protein CAWARGDNEKLFF. The variable domain in full, completed from reference TRBV30 and TRBJ1-4, reads SQTIHQWPATLVQPVGSPLSLECTVEGTSNPNLYWYRQAAGRGLQLLFYSVGIGQISSEVPQNLSASRPQDRQFILSSKKLLLSDSGFYLCAWARGDNEKLFFGSGTQLSVL.

Points on this clone: Other DNA sequences in this specimen translate into the identical CDR3. V usage is TRBV19 and J usage is TRBJ2-7; 8 nucleotides match TRBD1. Losses at the gene ends were 5 bases for V and 3 bases for J; bases not matched to a gene: 6. The CDR3 is made up of 14 amino acids. CDR1 and CDR2 from the germline V gene are LNHDA and SQIVND (reference sequence). In nucleotides, the CDR3 is TGTGCCAGTAGTTCCGGGACAGGCCTCTACGAGCAGTACTTC. Amino acid sequence: CASSSGTGLYEQYF.